These T cell receptor beta chains were read from a single sample in a study of patients and donors after allogeneic stem cell transplantation. TCRdb passed the RT-PCR reads through MiXCR, listing each CDR3 protein once. The sample has about 160,000 distinct CDR3 sequences; approximately 31% are singletons. Input material: blood, either unsorted or a sorted T cell fraction (not recorded which). These receptor sequences come from a human donor who was either an allogeneic HSCT recipient or a stem cell or donor lymphocyte infusion donor (not recorded which). It is not recorded whose cells these are; they may come from a transplant donor. Each CDR3 is given with its conserved first and last residue. D genes are given only for firm matches. The size of a clone is reported for some rows only, either as once, few or many, or as a class for expanded clones.

J | size | D | V | CDR3 | DNA
TRBJ1-5 | - | - | TRBV7-6 | CASSSGLGRENNQPQHF | TGTGCCAGCAGCTCAGGGTTGGGACGGGAAAACAATCAGCCCCAGCATTTT
TRBJ2-2 | - | TRBD2 | TRBV7-2 | CASSPPSGRTGELFF | TGTGCCAGCAGCCCCCCTAGCGGGAGAACCGGGGAGCTGTTTTTT
TRBJ2-1 | - | - | TRBV20-1 | CSARVGNEQFF | TGCAGTGCTAGGGTAGGCAATGAGCAGTTCTTC
TRBJ2-1 | few | TRBD2 | TRBV6-5 | CASSYSAGVNEQFF | TGTGCCAGCAGTTACTCCGCGGGGGTCAATGAGCAGTTCTTC
TRBJ2-7 | - | TRBD1 | TRBV4-1 | CASSQGQGVSYEQYF | TGCGCCAGCAGCCAAGGACAGGGGGTTTCCTACGAGCAGTACTTC
TRBJ2-4 | - | TRBD1 | TRBV24-1 | CATSDSGTGSNIQYF | TGTGCCACCAGTGATTCGGGGACAGGGTCAAACATTCAGTACTTC
TRBJ2-7 | - | - | TRBV6-6 | CASSYDRTYEQYF | TGTGCCAGCAGTTACGACAGGACCTACGAGCAGTACTTC
TRBJ1-4 | - | - | TRBV28 | CASSSTANEKLFF | TGTGCCAGCAGTTCTACAGCTAATGAAAAACTGTTTTTT
TRBJ1-2 | few | - | TRBV12-3/TRBV12-4 | CASSLDRDRPNYGYTF | TGTGCCAGCAGTTTAGATCGGGACCGACCTAACTATGGCTACACCTTC
TRBJ2-2 | once | - | TRBV6-1 | CASSEVYTGELFF | TGTGCCAGCAGTGAAGTTTATACCGGGGAGCTGTTTTTT
TRBJ1-2 | few | - | TRBV6-5 | CASSTHRTVYGYTF | TGTGCCAGCAGTACCCACCGGACAGTGTATGGCTACACCTTC
TRBJ2-1 | few | - | TRBV4-1 | CASSQEGGLYEIF | TGCGCCAGCAGCCAGGAGGGCGGGCTTTATGAGATCTTC
TRBJ2-5 | - | - | TRBV27 | CASSWATSQETQYF | TGTGCCAGCAGTTGGGCAACCAGCCAAGAGACCCAGTACTTC
TRBJ1-5 | - | - | TRBV12-5 | CASGPSMAQHF | TGTGCTAGTGGTCCCTCAATGGCCCAGCATTTT
TRBJ2-1 | many | - | TRBV20-1 | CSARIGLGEDEQFF | TGCAGTGCTAGGATCGGCCTGGGCGAGGATGAGCAGTTCTTC
TRBJ1-3 | few | - | TRBV4-2 | CASSHALGNTIYF | TGTGCCAGCAGCCACGCTCTTGGAAACACCATATATTTT
TRBJ1-1 | - | TRBD1 | TRBV27 | CASSQQGWYTEAFF | TGTGCCAGCAGTCAACAGGGGTGGTACACTGAAGCTTTCTTT
TRBJ1-5 | few | - | TRBV18 | CASSPLEGNQPQHF | TGTGCCAGCTCACCATTGGAGGGCAATCAGCCCCAGCATTTT
TRBJ1-1 | - | - | TRBV20-1 | CSADVSGPVAFF | TGCAGTGCTGACGTGTCGGGGCCGGTAGCTTTCTTT
TRBJ2-1 | few | - | TRBV18 | CASSPGDEQFF | TGTGCCAGCTCACCAGGGGATGAGCAGTTCTTC
TRBJ2-1 | few | TRBD2 | TRBV5-1 | CASSGETSGSNEQFF | TGCGCCAGCAGCGGGGAGACTAGCGGGAGCAATGAGCAGTTCTTC
TRBJ2-3 | few | - | TRBV5-1 | CASSRTPTDTQYF | TGCGCCAGCAGCCGGACACCAACGGATACGCAGTATTTT
TRBJ2-5 | - | - | TRBV18 | CASSPGYGQETQYF | TGTGCCAGCTCACCCGGTTACGGACAAGAGACCCAGTACTTC
TRBJ1-3 | medium-sized | TRBD1 | TRBV4-3 | CASSQDQTGSNSGNTIYF | TGCGCCAGCAGCCAAGATCAGACAGGGTCAAACTCTGGAAACACCATATATTTT
TRBJ2-4 | - | - | TRBV6-5 | CASSYGTISTGAIQYF | TGTGCCAGCAGTTACGGGACCATCAGCACGGGAGCCATTCAGTACTTC
TRBJ1-2 | many | - | TRBV5-1 | CASSLSGDGYTF | TGCGCCAGCAGCTTGTCAGGGGATGGCTACACCTTC
TRBJ2-2 | - | TRBD2 | TRBV5-1 | CASSWTSGRAGGELFF | TGCGCCAGCAGCTGGACTAGCGGGAGGGCCGGCGGGGAGCTGTTTTTT
TRBJ2-3 | many | TRBD1 | TRBV7-6 | CASKRQGSDTQYF | TGTGCCAGCAAAAGACAGGGCTCAGATACGCAGTATTTT
TRBJ2-5 | - | TRBD2 | TRBV6-5 | CASSYSGLAGGGETQYF | TGTGCCAGCAGTTACTCAGGGCTAGCGGGTGGAGGAGAGACCCAGTACTTC
TRBJ1-4 | many | - | TRBV10-3 | CAISGASPQEKLFF | TGTGCCATCAGTGGCGCTTCCCCGCAAGAAAAACTGTTTTTT
TRBJ1-5 | - | - | TRBV6-5 | CASSRIPEQPQHF | TGTGCCAGCAGTCGTATCCCAGAGCAGCCCCAGCATTTT
TRBJ1-1 | few | - | TRBV21-1 | CASSKGGGPTNTEAFF | TGTGCCAGCAGCAAAGGCGGGGGGCCCACGAACACTGAAGCTTTCTTT
TRBJ2-3 | - | - | TRBV7-6 | CASSIFTDTQYF | TGTGCCAGCAGCATCTTCACAGATACGCAGTATTTT
TRBJ2-3 | - | - | TRBV6-5 | CASSYSSFTDTQYF | TGTGCCAGCAGTTACTCATCGTTCACAGATACGCAGTATTTT
TRBJ2-2 | few | TRBD1 | TRBV12-3/TRBV12-4 | CASRQGSTGELFF | TGTGCCAGCCGACAGGGAAGCACCGGGGAGCTGTTTTTT
TRBJ1-6 | - | - | TRBV4-2 | CASSQDPAAYNSPLHF | TGTGCCAGCAGCCAAGATCCAGCAGCGTATAATTCACCCCTCCACTTT
TRBJ1-5 | many | - | TRBV24-1 | CATAGPDSNQPQHF | TGTGCCACCGCCGGGCCTGATAGCAATCAGCCCCAGCATTTT
TRBJ1-5 | - | - | TRBV6-2/TRBV6-3 | CASSYLRPTSNQPQHF | TGTGCCAGCAGTTACCTACGGCCCACAAGCAATCAGCCCCAGCATTTT
TRBJ1-1 | many | - | TRBV6-7 | CASSYAENTEAFF | TGTGCCAGCAGTTACGCAGAGAACACTGAAGCTTTCTTT
TRBJ2-7 | - | - | TRBV27 | CASSYSDESYEQYF | TGTGCCAGCAGTTACTCGGACGAAAGCTACGAGCAGTACTTC
TRBJ2-3 | few | TRBD2 | TRBV4-3 | CASSQVETSWGLSTDTQYF | TGCGCCAGCAGCCAAGTGGAGACTAGCTGGGGCCTCAGCACAGATACGCAGTATTTT
TRBJ2-1 | - | TRBD1 | TRBV4-3 | CASSQVGTGRNNEQFF | TGCGCCAGCAGCCAAGTCGGGACAGGCCGCAACAATGAGCAGTTCTTC